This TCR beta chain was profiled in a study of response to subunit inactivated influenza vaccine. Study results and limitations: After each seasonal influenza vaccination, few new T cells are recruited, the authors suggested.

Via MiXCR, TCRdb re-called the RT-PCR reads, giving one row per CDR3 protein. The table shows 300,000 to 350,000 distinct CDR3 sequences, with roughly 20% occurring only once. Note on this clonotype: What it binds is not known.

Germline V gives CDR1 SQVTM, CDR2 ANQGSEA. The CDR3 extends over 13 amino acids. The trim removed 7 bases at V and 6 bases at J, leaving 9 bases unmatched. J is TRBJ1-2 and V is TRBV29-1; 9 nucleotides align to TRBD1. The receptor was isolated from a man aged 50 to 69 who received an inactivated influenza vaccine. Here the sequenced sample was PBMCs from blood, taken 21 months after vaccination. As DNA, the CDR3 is TGCAGCGCTACGACAGGGGGTGATAATGGCTACACCTTC. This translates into CSATTGGDNGYTF.